These 21 T cell receptor beta chains came from one sample sequenced in a study of brain T cells in children with intractable seizures. The repertoire was sequenced with immunoSEQ multiplex PCR; TCRdb's copy has only in-frame clones and lacks some. The sample includes tens of thousands of clones, 90% to 95% of them seen just once. Sequencing used peripheral blood, obtained at surgery. These receptor sequences come from a boy under two years old with tuberous sclerosis and intractable seizures.

CDR3 in amino acids: CASSLSGGRTGELFF. Here the CDR3 DNA reads TGTGCCAGCAGTTTATCAGGGGGCAGAACCGGGGAGCTGTTTTTT. The genes are TRBV28 and TRBJ2-2; TRBD1 aligns across 8 bases. Germline CDR1 reads MDHEN; CDR2 reads SYDVKM. This CDR3 has 15 amino acids. The J segment lost 5 bases and the V segment lost 1 base, leaving 3 bases of the junction unmatched.

The chain joins TRBV19 to TRBJ2-5, with 8 bases lining up with TRBD1. From germline, CDR1 is LNHDA and CDR2 SQIVND (reference sequence). V lost 7 bases to trimming and J lost 5 bases; unmatched junction nucleotides: 3. The CDR3 loop spans 12 amino acids. In DNA, the CDR3 is TGTGCCAGTAATACAGGGGGTGAGACCCAGTACTTC. This translates into CASNTGGETQYF.

This chain uses TRBV2 with TRBJ2-7, with 10 nucleotides matching TRBD1. This CDR3 is 16 amino acids long. The ends lost 6 bases at V and 1 base at J; junction bases unmatched: 9. Germline values: CDR1 SNHLY, CDR2 FYNNEI. The CDR3 DNA follows: TGTGCCAGCAGGAGGGACAGGGGTAACACATCCTACGAGCAGTACTTC. Translation gives CASRRDRGNTSYEQYF. The complete variable domain, with remaining parts taken from reference TRBV2 and TRBJ2-7, reads EPEVTQTPSHQVTQMGQEVILRCVPISNHLYFYWYRQILGQKVEFLVSFYNNEISEKSEIFDDQFSVERPDGSNFTLKIRSTKLEDSAMYFCASRRDRGNTSYEQYFGPGTRLTVT.

This clone was recorded only once. The chain has TRBV23-1 and TRBJ1-1; 7 bases align to TRBD1. TRBV23-1 is treated as an ORF (open reading frame) with a function not yet certain. Unmatched junction bases numbered 11, after V lost 4 bases and J lost 0 bases. The length of the CDR3 is 17 residues. CDR3 sequence reads: CASSPTGTVALNTEAFF. In nucleotides, the CDR3 is TGCGCCAGCAGTCCCACCGGGACAGTGGCGCTGAACACTGAAGCTTTCTTT.

The chain employs TRBV2 and TRBJ2-3, with no clear D. Germline assignment: CDR1 SNHLY and CDR2 FYNNEI. CDR3 size: 14 residues. V shed 6 bases and J shed 5 bases, with 15 bases lying between them. This chain's CDR3 is CASSKNFHGDTQYF. CDR3 sequence (DNA): TGTGCCAGCAGCAAAAATTTCCACGGAGATACGCAGTATTTT.

The chain recombines TRBV5-5 with TRBJ1-4; 10 nucleotides align to TRBD1. The trim removed 1 base at V and 2 bases at J, leaving 2 bases unmatched. CDR1 is SGHKS, CDR2 YYEKEE, per germline (reference sequence). This CDR3 comprises 16 residues. The CDR3 is CASSLWGQGTNEKLFF. The DNA of the CDR3 is TGTGCCAGCAGCTTGTGGGGACAGGGGACTAATGAAAAACTGTTTTTT. Variable domain in full (rest from reference TRBV5-5 and TRBJ1-4): DAGVTQSPTHLIKTRGQQVTLRCSPISGHKSVSWYQQVLGQGPQFIFQYYEKEERGRGNFPDRFSARQFPNYSSELNVNALLLGDSALYLCASSLWGQGTNEKLFFGSGTQLSVL.

The rearrangement joins TRBV24-1 to TRBJ2-1; TRBD2 is a possible D gene (7 bases). V was cut by 0 bases and J by 12 bases, with 11 bases left in between. Germline lookup yields CDR1 KGHDR and CDR2 SFDVKD. The CDR3 contains 13 residues. CDR3 protein: CATSDLGLGGQFF. In DNA, the CDR3 is TGTGCCACCAGTGATTTGGGACTAGGGGGGCAGTTCTTC.

The chain combines TRBV7-2 with TRBJ2-1; 9 bases agree with TRBD2. The CDR3 runs to 15 residues. The V gene end was trimmed by 1 base and the J gene end by 3 bases; junction bases not matched to a gene: 1. Per germline, CDR1 SGHTA and CDR2 FQGNSA. Here the CDR3 DNA reads TGTGCCAGCAGCTTAGGGACTAGCGACTACAATGAGCAGTTCTTC. Translation gives CASSLGTSDYNEQFF.

This rearrangement joins TRBV28 to TRBJ1-2; 9 bases fit TRBD1. The V gene end was trimmed by 3 bases and the J gene end by 6 bases; junction bases not matched to a gene: 5. This CDR3 is built from 14 residues. CDR1 and CDR2 from the germline V gene are MDHEN and SYDVKM. CDR3 sequence: CASSLPGQGHGYTF. The CDR3 nucleotides are TGTGCCAGCAGTTTGCCCGGACAGGGGCATGGCTACACCTTC.

The chain joins TRBV7-8 to TRBJ1-1; D gene uncertain. The CDR3 sequence is 16 residues long. The V gene's germline CDR1 is SGHVS and CDR2 FQNEAQ. The germline V and J ends were trimmed by 0 bases and 0 bases, with 11 bases remaining between them. The CDR3 region has the DNA TGTGCCAGCAGCTTAGCGAACAGTGGAATGAACACTGAAGCTTTCTTT. It is translated as CASSLANSGMNTEAFF.

The V and J genes are TRBV4-1 and TRBJ2-7; the D gene is possibly TRBD1 (6 bases). Trimming removed 2 bases from V and 0 bases from J, with 14 bases in between. This CDR3 contains 16 residues. Germline V gene data show CDR1 as MGHRA and CDR2 as YSYEKL. The CDR3 coding sequence is TGCGCCAGCAGCCAAACCACCCCAGGGGTCTCCTACGAGCAGTACTTC. Residues: CASSQTTPGVSYEQYF.

This rearrangement joins TRBV5-1 to TRBJ1-2; TRBD1 is a possible D gene (6 bases). The CDR3 extends over 14 amino acids. Per germline, CDR1 SGHRS and CDR2 YFSETQ. V lost 4 bases to trimming and J lost 3 bases, with 13 bases between them. The CDR3 protein is CASSPAGGDYGYTF. The CDR3 DNA reads as TGCGCCAGCAGCCCGGCCGGGGGCGACTATGGCTACACCTTC.

In this sample, this clone turned up once. The chain links TRBV18 to TRBJ2-5; D gene unclear. V was clipped by 5 bases and J by 1 base, with 5 bases between them. Germline V gene data show CDR1 as KGHSH and CDR2 as LQKENI. The CDR3 runs 12 residues. CDR3 region: CASSRLQETQYF. The CDR3 coding sequence is TGTGCCAGCTCAAGGCTCCAAGAGACCCAGTACTTC.

This chain joins TRBV7-9 and TRBJ1-1; no reliable D call. V was cut by 4 bases and J by 3 bases, with 15 bases left in between. CDR1 is SEHNR and CDR2 is FQNEAQ in the germline V gene (reference sequence). The CDR3 runs 15 residues. CDR3 sequence: CASSSTLGSDTEAFF. The CDR3 nucleotides read TGTGCCAGCAGCTCCACCCTGGGGTCGGACACTGAAGCTTTCTTT. The full variable domain, with the rest looked up from reference TRBV7-9 and TRBJ1-1, is DTGVSQNPRHKITKRGQNVTFRCDPISEHNRLYWYRQTLGQGPEFLTYFQNEAQLEKSRLLSDRFSAERPKGSFSTLEIQRTEQGDSAMYLCASSSTLGSDTEAFFGQGTRLTVV.

The chain has TRBV12-3 or TRBV12-4 and TRBJ1-1; weak D call: TRBD1 (6 bases). This CDR3 spans 13 amino acids. Trimming took off 8 bases at V and 4 bases at J, with 14 bases between the two ends. The CDR3 region is CASLGQFSTEAFF. CDR3 DNA: TGTGCCAGCCTAGGACAGTTCAGCACTGAAGCTTTCTTT.

This chain connects TRBV10-3 to TRBJ2-3, with TRBD2 identical over 9 bases. The CDR3 extends over 15 amino acids. V dropped 6 bases and J dropped 1; count of bases not matched to a gene: 5. The germline V gene has CDR1 ENHRY and CDR2 SYGVKD. The chain's CDR3 is CAIRFPSGGTDTQYF. CDR3 sequence (DNA): TGTGCCATCAGGTTTCCTAGCGGGGGCACAGATACGCAGTATTTT.

The chain uses TRBV5-6 and TRBJ1-6; D is unresolved. The length of the CDR3 is 13 residues. Germline V lookup: CDR1 SGHDT, CDR2 YYEEEE. Trimming took off 4 bases at V and 8 bases at J, with 10 bases between the two ends. CDR3 sequence (DNA): TGTGCCAGCAGCCCGGGAATCGATTCACCCCTCCACTTT. It is translated as CASSPGIDSPLHF.

V usage is TRBV24-1 and J usage is TRBJ1-1, with TRBD1 as a possible D gene (6 bases). The germline CDR1 and CDR2 sequences are KGHDR and SFDVKD. CDR3 length equals 11 residues. V lost 9 bases and J lost 7, with 11 bases in between. This chain's CDR3 is CATSRGGEAFF. The CDR3 DNA sequence: TGTGCCACCTCAAGAGGGGGTGAAGCTTTCTTT.

The chain carries TRBV28 and TRBJ2-4; the D is unclear. CDR3 length equals 16 residues. Germline V gives CDR1 MDHEN, CDR2 SYDVKM. V gave up 1 base and J gave up 0 bases, with 10 bases separating them. The CDR3 DNA follows: TGTGCCAGCAGTTTATCGCAGAGTTTAGCCAAAAACATTCAGTACTTC. Its translation: CASSLSQSLAKNIQYF.

The chain links TRBV11-2 to TRBJ2-6; D is perhaps TRBD2 (5 bases). The CDR3 has 17 amino acids. Trimming pared 4 bases from V and 0 bases from J, leaving 13 bases between. Germline lookup yields CDR1 SGHAT and CDR2 FQNNGV. CDR3 sequence: CASSSTRRSSGANVLTF. As DNA, the CDR3 is TGTGCCAGCAGCTCCACTAGAAGAAGCTCTGGGGCCAACGTCCTGACTTTC.

The rearrangement links TRBV4-1 to TRBJ1-5, with D uncertain. The V gene's germline CDR1 is MGHRA and CDR2 YSYEKL. The germline V and J ends were trimmed by 3 bases and 0 bases, with 18 bases remaining between them. The CDR3 totals 18 residues. CDR3 DNA sequence: TGCGCCAGCAGCCATTTATACCCCAGACATCTTAGCAATCAGCCCCAGCATTTT. This translates into CASSHLYPRHLSNQPQHF.